This TCR beta chain stems from a study of Graves' ophthalmopathy and Graves' hyperthyroidism. Looking at the study overall: The collection of peripheral blood took place at initial diagnosis, before any treatment.

Study-wide findings and caveats: This model predicted ophthalmopathy progression (sensitivity 70% to 71%, specificity about 72%). A model built from 13 signatures distinguished ophthalmopathy from stable hyperthyroidism with roughly 90% sensitivity and around 78% specificity.

CDR1 SGHAT and CDR2 FQNNGV come from the germline V gene. Trimming left V 2 bases short and J 4 bases short, with 11 bases between. The CDR3 sequence is 14 residues long. Each hyperthyroidism patient was newly diagnosed, with under 2 months' duration, and aged 18 to 65. In its sample, this clonotype was seen many times. Antigen: not known. The authors amplified TCR beta CDR3 regions, and they did so from RNA transcripts for repertoire sequencing. The workflow started with a first-round RT-PCR run with HTBI primers and then moved on to a second-round multiplex PCR. TCRdb reanalysed the multiplex PCR reads using MiXCR and keeps one entry per CDR3 protein. The table records some 380,000 distinct CDR3 sequences, roughly 14% of them present only once.

The receptor was derived from a woman between 18 and 29 years old with stable Graves' hyperthyroidism. The sample comprised peripheral blood. The V gene is TRBV11-2, the J gene TRBJ1-2; perhaps TRBD1 as D (6 bases). CDR3 residues: CASSLSEGGYGYTF. DNA of the CDR3: TGTGCCAGCAGCTTATCTGAAGGGGGCTATGGCTACACCTTC.